These 22 T cell receptor beta chains came from one sample sequenced in a study of T cells in Graves' hyperthyroidism and ophthalmopathy. The CDR3 regions of TCR beta were amplified from RNA transcripts. First-round RT-PCR of the TCR CDR3 relied on the HTBI primer set. In TCRdb, the multiplex PCR reads were re-called with MiXCR into one record per CDR3 protein. The table records hundreds of thousands of distinct CDR3 sequences, roughly an eighth of them present only once. Sequenced sample: blood. All receptors come from a woman between 40 and 55 years old with Graves' ophthalmopathy.

Many counts were recorded for this clonotype. CDR3 loop: CASSQGTGYEQYF. CDR3 nucleotide sequence: TGTGCCAGCAGCCAAGGAACTGGCTACGAGCAGTACTTC. This chain joins TRBV3-1 and TRBJ2-7; D unclear. Germline-derived CDR1 and CDR2 are LGHDT and YNNKEL (reference sequence). CDR3 length: 13 residues. The ends were cut back, 1 base at V and 3 bases at J, with 7 bases in the middle.

Notes on this clonotype: Being one base from a much bigger clone, this may be a read error. The rearrangement uses TRBV19 and TRBJ2-2; the D gene is possibly TRBD2 (5 bases). This CDR3 region has 16 residues. Germline CDR1 and CDR2: LNHDA and SQIVND (reference sequence). The chain's CDR3 is CASNNRRQPRTGEPFF. CDR3 in DNA: TGTGCCAGTAATAATCGTCGGCAGCCCCGGACCGGGGAGCCGTTTTTT.

To note about this clonotype: A much larger clone lies one base from this, so it may be a read error. This chain uses TRBV19 with TRBJ2-5; 9 nucleotides match TRBD2. CDR3 length: 15 residues. CDR1 and CDR2 from the germline V gene are LNHDA and SQIVND (reference sequence). J lost 4 bases, V lost 4 bases, and 7 bases had no gene match. The CDR3 nucleotides read TGTGCCAGTAGTAGCGGGGGGGCGTACCGAGAGACCCAGTACTTC. It is translated as CASSSGGAYRETQYF.

The rearrangement joins TRBV18 to TRBJ2-3; unclear D gene. Germline V lookup: CDR1 KGHSH, CDR2 LQKENI. This CDR3 spans 13 amino acids. V was shortened by 3 bases and J by 7 bases, with 11 bases between the two germline ends. The CDR3 region has the DNA TGTGCCAGCTCACCTCCGGAAAAATATACGCAGTATTTT. Amino acids: CASSPPEKYTQYF.

This clonotype was seen more than once but under ten times. A much larger clone differs from this one at a single base, so this may be a read error. The chain employs TRBV28 and TRBJ2-1; the D call may be TRBD1 or TRBD2 (6 bases each). Deletions cut 6 bases from V and 8 bases from J, with 23 bases between. Germline CDR1 reads MDHEN; CDR2 reads SYDVKM. The length of the CDR3 is 16 residues. Here the CDR3 reads CASRSFGGGGDDEQFF. As DNA, the CDR3 is TGTGCCAGCAGGTCCTTTGGGGGCGGAGGGGACGATGAGCAGTTCTTC.

J is TRBJ2-1 and V is TRBV28; the match to TRBD2 covers 10 bases. V was clipped by 7 bases and J by 5 bases; unmatched bases: 5. This CDR3 comprises 14 residues. Germline lookup yields CDR1 MDHEN and CDR2 SYDVKM. CDR3 protein: CASTASGSHNEQFF. The CDR3 nucleotides read TGTGCCAGCACGGCTAGCGGGAGTCACAATGAGCAGTTCTTC.

At least ten counts were recorded for this clonotype. The rearrangement links TRBV6-5 to TRBJ2-6; D remains ambiguous. Germline V gene sequence: CDR1 MNHEY, CDR2 SVGAGI. V lost 0 bases and J lost 0, with 12 bases in between. The CDR3 consists of 18 residues. The DNA for the CDR3 is TGTGCCAGCAGTTACTCGATGGCGGTGAGCTCTGGGGCCAACGTCCTGACTTTC. It specifies CASSYSMAVSSGANVLTF.

This chain joins TRBV4-2 and TRBJ1-6, with D possibly TRBD1 on 6 matching bases. The CDR3 is 16 amino acids. CDR1 is LGHNA, CDR2 YNFKEQ, per germline. V shed 3 bases and J shed 7 bases, with 16 bases lying between them. DNA of the CDR3: TGTGCCAGCAGCCAGGCAGACAGGAGATACAATTCACCCCTCCACTTT. As protein: CASSQADRRYNSPLHF.

This clonotype appeared a few times. One junction end does not reproduce the germline sequence, and a read error may be involved. The chain has TRBV19 and TRBJ1-1; 7 nucleotides line up with TRBD1. CDR3 size: 18 residues. CDR1 is LNHDA and CDR2 is SQIVND in the germline V gene (reference sequence). CDR3 residues: CASGILGWTGTANTEAFF. As DNA, the CDR3 is TGTGCCAGTGGTATATTGGGCTGGACCGGGACAGCGAACACTGAAGCTTTCTTT.

This clonotype was observed a few times. The chain links TRBV14 to TRBJ2-2; no reliable D call. Germline V gene sequence: CDR1 SGHDN, CDR2 FVKESK. Trimming left V 1 base short and J 4 bases short, with 13 bases between. There are 16 residues in the CDR3. In nucleotides, the CDR3 is TGTGCCAGCAGCCAAGCTCAGGTGGGGATCACCGGGGAGCTGTTTTTT. The encoded protein is CASSQAQVGITGELFF.

Details on this clonotype: Mismatch with germline at one junction end may stem from a read error. The CDR3 reads CASSPPVRGRSSPLHF. CDR3 sequence (DNA): TGCGCCAGCTCACCACCGGTCAGGGGAAGATCTTCACCCCTCCACTTT. The chain links TRBV18 to TRBJ1-6, with D perhaps TRBD1 (6 bases). There are 16 residues in the CDR3. Germline V gene data show CDR1 as KGHSH and CDR2 as LQKENI.

This clonotype has ten or more counts. This chain joins TRBV20-1 and TRBJ2-7; weak D call: TRBD1 (6 bases). V was clipped by 0 bases and J by 2 bases, with 8 bases between them. The CDR3 is 13 residues long. The germline V gene has CDR1 DFQATT and CDR2 SNEGSKA (reference sequence). The CDR3 nucleotides read TGCAGTGCTAGAGAAGGGACAACCTACGAGCAGTACTTC. Its translation is CSAREGTTYEQYF.

In this sample, this clonotype turned up many times. The V call is TRBV7-9, the J call TRBJ2-5; no clear D gene. The V gene's germline CDR1 is SEHNR and CDR2 FQNEAQ (reference sequence). CDR3 length: 15 amino acids. The V end lost 6 bases, the J end lost 5 bases, and 19 bases lay between the germline ends. In nucleotides, the CDR3 is TGTGCCAGCAGAAAGTTTGGGAATGTTCGGGAGACCCAGTACTTC. Protein sequence: CASRKFGNVRETQYF.

This clonotype was counted at least ten times. The chain joins TRBV6-1 to TRBJ1-5; 12 positions match TRBD1. CDR3 size: 15 residues. The germline V gene encodes CDR1 MNHNS and CDR2 SASEGT. Trimming took 6 bases from V and 6 from J; bases not matched to a gene: 6. CDR3 sequence reads: CASSSGTGGGQPQHF. The CDR3, as DNA: TGTGCCAGCAGCTCCGGGACAGGGGGCGGTCAGCCCCAGCATTTT.

In this sample, this clonotype turned up a few times. J is TRBJ2-3 and V is TRBV6-1, with D possibly being TRBD1 or TRBD2 (5 bases each). Per germline, CDR1 MNHNS and CDR2 SASEGT. This CDR3 region has 16 residues. With 7 bases removed from V and 11 bases from J, the gap between germline ends came to 28 bases. CDR3 loop: CASTSSSGTALVKQYF. The CDR3 region has the DNA TGTGCCAGCACCTCCAGCTCCGGGACGGCATTAGTGAAGCAGTATTTT.

In its sample, this clonotype was seen many times. This sequence joins TRBV10-3 and TRBJ2-6, with 8 bases matching TRBD1. V lost 5 bases and J lost 0; bases outside the gene matches: 6. CDR1 and CDR2 (germline): ENHRY, SYGVKD. CDR3 length: 17 residues. CDR3 region: CAISSRQGNSGANVLTF. The CDR3 bases are TGTGCCATCAGTAGTCGACAGGGGAACTCTGGGGCCAACGTCCTGACTTTC.

The genes are TRBV20-1 and TRBJ2-1; 7 positions match TRBD1. Per the germline V gene, CDR1 is DFQATT and CDR2 is SNEGSKA (reference sequence). The CDR3 loop spans 13 amino acids. V gave up 2 bases and J gave up 7 bases; unmatched junction bases: 5. Written as DNA, the CDR3 is TGCAGTGCTAGATTTCCAGGGGGTAATGAGCAGTTCTTC. Protein sequence: CSARFPGGNEQFF.

This rearrangement joins TRBV20-1 to TRBJ2-2, with D uncertain. V was cut by 4 bases and J by 0 bases, with 9 bases left in between. The CDR3 has 14 amino acids. The germline gives CDR1 DFQATT, CDR2 SNEGSKA (reference sequence). DNA of the CDR3: TGCAGTGCTAAGCCCCCCTCGAACACCGGGGAGCTGTTTTTT. Its protein product is CSAKPPSNTGELFF.

This clonotype showed up many times. The rearrangement joins TRBV7-2 to TRBJ2-7, with D uncertain. The CDR3 is 13 amino acids. From germline, CDR1 is SGHTA and CDR2 FQGNSA. Between the trimmed V and J ends, which lost 3 bases and 3 bases, there was a span of 9 bases. This chain's CDR3 is CASSFGGFYEQYF. The CDR3 DNA reads TGTGCCAGCAGCTTTGGCGGTTTCTACGAGCAGTACTTC.

This sequence joins TRBV19 and TRBJ2-7, with D perhaps matching TRBD2 (6 bases). This CDR3 comprises 16 residues. Trimming stripped 1 base from V and 0 bases from J, with 13 bases between. Germline CDR1 is LNHDA and CDR2 is SQIVND (reference sequence). CDR3 in amino acids: CASSIGGGASSYEQYF. The CDR3 DNA follows: TGTGCCAGTAGTATAGGAGGCGGGGCAAGCTCCTACGAGCAGTACTTC. The complete variable domain, with remaining parts taken from reference TRBV19 and TRBJ2-7, reads DGGITQSPKYLFRKEGQNVTLSCEQNLNHDAMYWYRQDPGQGLRLIYYSQIVNDFQKGDIAEGYSVSREKKESFPLTVTSAQKNPTAFYLCASSIGGGASSYEQYFGPGTRLTVT.

The sample holds many counts of this clonotype. The V call is TRBV27, the J call TRBJ2-7; D ambiguous. The CDR3 sequence is 14 residues long. Germline V gene lookup returns CDR1 MNHEY and CDR2 SMNVEV (reference sequence). V lost 6 bases to trimming and J lost 2 bases, with 14 bases between them. The CDR3 nucleotides read TGTGCCAGCAGAAAGAAACCTGAGGCCTACGAGCAGTACTTC. Its translation: CASRKKPEAYEQYF.

This clonotype was observed at least ten times. This chain connects TRBV12-3 or TRBV12-4 to TRBJ1-5, with D possibly TRBD1 on 5 matching bases. This CDR3 comprises 15 residues. V was trimmed by 2 bases and J by 7 bases, leaving 15 bases between them. DNA of the CDR3: TGTGCCAGCAGTTTATCAGAGCAGGGATTCCAGCCCCAGCATTTT. It codes for CASSLSEQGFQPQHF.